This paragraph covers one T cell receptor (beta chain) sequence. One base away lies a much larger clone, so this may be a sequencing read error. MiXCR was run by TCRdb on the RACE reads, yielding one entry per CDR3 protein. The sample has tens of thousands of distinct CDR3 sequences; around 10% are singletons. The sample comes from a study of human T cells and chemical hapten exposure. Study-level information: A roughly 2 cm by roughly 2 cm inner upper arm patch received 2% DPC for sensitization. In the roughly 25-week study, patients were dosed weekly with diphenylcyclopropenone on the scalp throughout. The study patch tested 0.01% DPC on the upper back and read results at 6 days. Per-sample TCR yields varied mainly from small pooled library volume differences.

Time point given: pre-sensitization, week 0. Described treatment: therapeutic diphenylcyclopropenone sensitization with weekly scalp DPC. This CDR3 has 16 residues. Germline assignment: CDR1 SGHDT and CDR2 YYEEEE. This sample comprised whole blood, obtained in connection with sensitization to the hapten diphenylcyclopropenone (DPC). The chain is built from TRBV5-6 and TRBJ2-1; 8 nucleotides line up with TRBD1. This receptor was obtained from a woman aged 35 to 49 with alopecia areata. Some clones in this sample may be carry-over from other donors' samples. The CDR3, as DNA: TGTGCCAGCAGCTTGGGAACAGGGGGATGGTACAATGACCAGTTCTTC. This sequence encodes CASSLGTGGWYNDQFF.